Listed here is a single TCR beta chain. Germline V gives CDR1 SGHVS, CDR2 FQNEAQ. The CDR3 runs 14 residues. V shed 5 bases, J shed 7 bases, and the junction held 7 bases outside the gene matches. In the authors' workflow: It was from reference gene primer amplification that nucleated cell counts were estimated. Data came from immunoSEQ multiplex PCR; TCRdb stores just in-frame clones and leaves some out. The DNA was the basis for D and trimming; V, J and clone size are from that table. Of about 100,000 clones in the sample, just under 80% are singletons; the top ten hold roughly a third. The record originates from a study of blood T cell repertoires in COVID-19. Study background: Samples representing acute and convalescent COVID-19 were sourced from the United States, Italy and Spain. Sample material is recorded as cDNA or gDNA derived from T cells, B-cell-depleted T cells, or PBMCs.

The source is a man between 65 and 85 years old with active or convalescent COVID-19. Sequencing was performed on peripheral blood. The rearrangement links TRBV7-8 to TRBJ1-5; 8 nucleotides match TRBD1. The CDR3 region has the DNA TGTGCCAGCAGCCTTGGACAGGGCTGGCAGCCCCAGCATTTT. This gives the protein CASSLGQGWQPQHF. Full variable domain (remainder filled in from reference TRBV7-8 and TRBJ1-5): GAGVSQSPRYKVAKRGQDVALRCDPISGHVSLFWYQQALGQGPEFLTYFQNEAQLDKSGLPSDRFFAERPEGSVSTLKIQRTQQEDSAVYLCASSLGQGWQPQHFGDGTRLSIL.